The entry below describes one T cell receptor (beta chain). Its antigen is not identified. The data derive from a study of OX40 agonist ivuxolimab in advanced cancers. Overall study: The patients received agonistic anti-OX40 (CD134) antibody ivuxolimab. Of the patients, three showed partial responses, one with hepatocellular carcinoma and two with cutaneous melanoma. General study points: Mean expanded clone counts were higher in CD8+ than CD4+ T cells.

TCRdb keeps only in-frame clones here, not all; method: immunoSEQ multiplex PCR. The data show over 45,000 clones, with around 84% seen just once and 1% to 1.3% held by the top ten. The sequence came from an adult with an advanced solid tumor such as melanoma, head and neck, liver or kidney cancer. The sequencing used CD4+ or CD8+ T cells sorted from blood, collected in a trial of the OX40 agonist ivuxolimab.

CDR3 coding DNA: TGTGCCAGCAGCGTAGATCCACTCGATTCACCCCTCCACTTT. This translates into CASSVDPLDSPLHF. This chain connects TRBV9 to TRBJ1-6; D remains unclear. Trimming left V 0 bases short and J 8 bases short, with 9 bases between. CDR3 length: 14 amino acids. Germline V gives CDR1 SGDLS, CDR2 YYNGEE. Looking up the rest from reference TRBV9 and TRBJ1-6 gives the full variable domain: DSGVTQTPKHLITATGQRVTLRCSPRSGDLSVYWYQQSLDQGLQFLIQYYNGEERAKGNILERFSAQQFPDLHSELNLSSLELGDSALYFCASSVDPLDSPLHFGNGTRLTVT.